The rows below give T cell receptor beta chains drawn from one sample of a study of identical twins. TCRdb re-derived calls from the 5' RACE reads in MiXCR, one entry per CDR3 protein. The data show a few hundred thousand distinct CDR3 sequences, with over 5.5% seen just once and approximately 14% held by the top ten. Separately, the same data were catalogued under a study of T cells expressing NK-cell markers.

Material: CD8+ T cells sorted from blood. The receptors were sampled from a woman between 18 and 29 years old in good health. CDR3s include the opening cysteine and the closing phenylalanine or tryptophan. A D gene is named only where the DNA matches it firmly. Only some rows state a clone size, as once, few, many or a class for expanded clones.

clone_size: .; d_call: .; j_call: TRBJ2-1; v_call: TRBV9; cdr3_nt: TGTGCCAGCAGCCCCGGGACTTTGTACAATGAGCAGTTCTTC; cdr3_aa: CASSPGTLYNEQFF
clone_size: few; d_call: .; j_call: TRBJ1-5; v_call: TRBV11-2; cdr3_nt: TGTGCCAGCAGCTCCACAAACCTGGAAGCCCAGCATTTT; cdr3_aa: CASSSTNLEAQHF
clone_size: few; d_call: .; j_call: TRBJ1-4; v_call: TRBV15; cdr3_nt: TGTGCCACCAGCGCTCCTGGTGGAGCCGCAACTAATGAAAAACTGTTTTTT; cdr3_aa: CATSAPGGAATNEKLFF
clone_size: many; d_call: .; j_call: TRBJ2-7; v_call: TRBV12-3/TRBV12-4; cdr3_nt: TGTGCCAGCAGTTTAACTGGCACCGAGCAGTACTTC; cdr3_aa: CASSLTGTEQYF
clone_size: many; d_call: TRBD1; j_call: TRBJ1-2; v_call: TRBV7-9; cdr3_nt: TGTGCCAGCAGCTTAACAGGACAGGGGCACTATGGCTACACCTTC; cdr3_aa: CASSLTGQGHYGYTF
clone_size: many; d_call: .; j_call: TRBJ2-3; v_call: TRBV12-3/TRBV12-4; cdr3_nt: TGTGCCAGCAGTCAGGACGGCTCTAGCACAGATACGCAGTATTTT; cdr3_aa: CASSQDGSSTDTQYF
clone_size: many; d_call: TRBD2; j_call: TRBJ2-3; v_call: TRBV7-9; cdr3_nt: TGTGCCAGTAGCGTCGGGACTACTAGCACAGATACGCAGTATTTT; cdr3_aa: CASSVGTTSTDTQYF
clone_size: many; d_call: TRBD2; j_call: TRBJ2-3; v_call: TRBV27; cdr3_nt: TGTGCCAGCAGTACGGATAGCGGGTATACGCAGTATTTT; cdr3_aa: CASSTDSGYTQYF
clone_size: .; d_call: .; j_call: TRBJ1-2; v_call: TRBV11-3; cdr3_nt: TGTGCCAGCAGCCCAAACCGGCAGGGGAACTATGGCTACACCTTC; cdr3_aa: CASSPNRQGNYGYTF
clone_size: many; d_call: .; j_call: TRBJ1-5; v_call: TRBV7-8; cdr3_nt: TGTGCCAGCAGCTCCGGTCCTCCGGGCAGCAATCAGCCCCAGCATTTT; cdr3_aa: CASSSGPPGSNQPQHF
clone_size: few; d_call: .; j_call: TRBJ1-2; v_call: TRBV30; cdr3_nt: TGTGCCTGGAGTGTTGGAGGGTCTGGCTACACCTTC; cdr3_aa: CAWSVGGSGYTF
clone_size: few; d_call: .; j_call: TRBJ1-4; v_call: TRBV25-1; cdr3_nt: TGTGCCAGCAGCCCTGACGCCTTCAATGAAAAACTGTTTTTT; cdr3_aa: CASSPDAFNEKLFF
clone_size: few; d_call: .; j_call: TRBJ1-1; v_call: TRBV20-1; cdr3_nt: TGCAGTGCTAGAGATCTCGAGGGCATCACTGAAGCTTTCTTT; cdr3_aa: CSARDLEGITEAFF
clone_size: many; d_call: .; j_call: TRBJ1-5; v_call: TRBV4-3; cdr3_nt: TGCGCCAGCAGCCAAGATCACGACAGGCGGAGCCAGCCCCAGCATTTT; cdr3_aa: CASSQDHDRRSQPQHF
clone_size: few; d_call: .; j_call: TRBJ2-7; v_call: TRBV2; cdr3_nt: TGTGCCAGCAGTGGAGACAGTTCCCCCAACGAGCAGTACTTC; cdr3_aa: CASSGDSSPNEQYF
clone_size: .; d_call: TRBD2; j_call: TRBJ2-1; v_call: TRBV4-1; cdr3_nt: TGCGCCAGCAGCCCCCCCGGCGGGGGGGGGCGCTTCTTC; cdr3_aa: CASSPPGGGGRFF
clone_size: many; d_call: .; j_call: TRBJ1-2; v_call: TRBV11-3; cdr3_nt: TGTGCCAGCAGCTCGGGACAAAGGCATGGCTACACCTTC; cdr3_aa: CASSSGQRHGYTF
clone_size: .; d_call: .; j_call: TRBJ1-1; v_call: TRBV9; cdr3_nt: TGTGCCAGCAGCGTAGGCGGGGCTCGGGTTTTCTTT; cdr3_aa: CASSVGGARVFF
clone_size: .; d_call: .; j_call: TRBJ2-1; v_call: TRBV2; cdr3_nt: TGTGCCAGCAGTGAAGTGGACAGAACCTACAATGAGCAGTTCTTC; cdr3_aa: CASSEVDRTYNEQFF
clone_size: few; d_call: TRBD1; j_call: TRBJ1-1; v_call: TRBV11-3; cdr3_nt: TGTGCCAGCAGCCCCACTGGACAGGGGGCAAGAACTGAAGCTTTCTTT; cdr3_aa: CASSPTGQGARTEAFF
clone_size: few; d_call: TRBD2; j_call: TRBJ2-1; v_call: TRBV7-9; cdr3_nt: TGTGCCAGCACTCCGACGCGGGGGGTTCGGGAGCAGTTCTTC; cdr3_aa: CASTPTRGVREQFF
clone_size: few; d_call: TRBD2; j_call: TRBJ2-3; v_call: TRBV20-1; cdr3_nt: TGCAGTGCGGAAACGGGACTACTTGAATCTGATACGCAGTATTTT; cdr3_aa: CSAETGLLESDTQYF
clone_size: .; d_call: .; j_call: TRBJ1-2; v_call: TRBV6-1; cdr3_nt: TGTGCCAGCAGTGAATACACTGCCGGCTACACCTTC; cdr3_aa: CASSEYTAGYTF
clone_size: .; d_call: TRBD1; j_call: TRBJ2-3; v_call: TRBV7-6; cdr3_nt: TGTGCCAGCAGCCCCGGGACAGGGGAGGGAGATACGCAGTATTTT; cdr3_aa: CASSPGTGEGDTQYF
clone_size: few; d_call: .; j_call: TRBJ1-1; v_call: TRBV13; cdr3_nt: TGTGCCAGCAGCTCCCTCTTCGGGCAGGGGGCTTTCTTT; cdr3_aa: CASSSLFGQGAFF
clone_size: .; d_call: TRBD2; j_call: TRBJ2-1; v_call: TRBV7-6; cdr3_nt: TGTGCCAGCAGCGCACCGTCTAGCGGGGATTGCAATGAGCAGTTCTTC; cdr3_aa: CASSAPSSGDCNEQFF
clone_size: many; d_call: TRBD2; j_call: TRBJ2-7; v_call: TRBV4-3; cdr3_nt: TGCGCCAGCAGCCCAGGACTAGAAGCCTACGAGCAGTACTTC; cdr3_aa: CASSPGLEAYEQYF
clone_size: many; d_call: .; j_call: TRBJ2-6; v_call: TRBV6-1; cdr3_nt: TGTGCCAGCAGTGAAGTCTCTGGGGCCAACGTCCTGACTTTC; cdr3_aa: CASSEVSGANVLTF
clone_size: few; d_call: .; j_call: TRBJ2-1; v_call: TRBV5-6; cdr3_nt: TGTGCCAGCAGCCCGGGACTGGGGTATGGGGAGCAGTTCTTC; cdr3_aa: CASSPGLGYGEQFF
clone_size: .; d_call: .; j_call: TRBJ1-1; v_call: TRBV6-2/TRBV6-3; cdr3_nt: TGTGCCAGCAGTTACGAGGGGATAGTAGCTTTCTTT; cdr3_aa: CASSYEGIVAFF
clone_size: medium-sized; d_call: TRBD2; j_call: TRBJ2-2; v_call: TRBV30; cdr3_nt: TGTGCCTGGAGTGTGGGGACTAGCGACACCGGGGAGCTGTTTTTT; cdr3_aa: CAWSVGTSDTGELFF
clone_size: few; d_call: TRBD2; j_call: TRBJ2-1; v_call: TRBV7-9; cdr3_nt: TGTGCCAGCAGCTTAGCTGGGGGGGCCTACAATGAGCAGTTCTTC; cdr3_aa: CASSLAGGAYNEQFF
clone_size: .; d_call: .; j_call: TRBJ2-1; v_call: TRBV4-3; cdr3_nt: TGCGCCAGCAGCCAAGAAGGATCGGGGAGGGGGGCAAATGAGCAGTTCTTC; cdr3_aa: CASSQEGSGRGANEQFF
clone_size: .; d_call: .; j_call: TRBJ2-7; v_call: TRBV6-1; cdr3_nt: TGTGCCAGCAGTCGACCCACGGCTAGTCCAATCTACGAGCAGTACTTC; cdr3_aa: CASSRPTASPIYEQYF
clone_size: .; d_call: TRBD1; j_call: TRBJ1-1; v_call: TRBV3-1; cdr3_nt: TGTGCCAGCAGAGAAACAGGGGGCTCGAACACTGAAGCTTTCTTT; cdr3_aa: CASRETGGSNTEAFF
clone_size: few; d_call: .; j_call: TRBJ1-2; v_call: TRBV12-3/TRBV12-4; cdr3_nt: TGTGCCAGCACGGACAGTGAGTACTATGGCTACACCTTC; cdr3_aa: CASTDSEYYGYTF
clone_size: many; d_call: .; j_call: TRBJ2-7; v_call: TRBV7-9; cdr3_nt: TGTGCCAGCAGCTCCACGAGACTGAGCCACGAGCAGTACTTC; cdr3_aa: CASSSTRLSHEQYF
clone_size: .; d_call: .; j_call: TRBJ1-1; v_call: TRBV7-8; cdr3_nt: TGTGCCAGCATCCAAGGACACCCGAACACTGAAGCTTTCTTT; cdr3_aa: CASIQGHPNTEAFF
clone_size: many; d_call: .; j_call: TRBJ2-3; v_call: TRBV6-1; cdr3_nt: TGTGCCAGCAGTGCCAAGCAGTATTTT; cdr3_aa: CASSAKQYF
clone_size: .; d_call: TRBD2; j_call: TRBJ2-7; v_call: TRBV5-4; cdr3_nt: TGTGCCAGCAGCTTGGTGTTTGCAGAGGCGGGACTAGCGGGAGGGAAACCCTACGAGCAGTACTTC; cdr3_aa: CASSLVFAEAGLAGGKPYEQYF
clone_size: few; d_call: .; j_call: TRBJ1-1; v_call: TRBV19; cdr3_nt: TGTGCCACCTCGTTGGACCGGACTTTCTTT; cdr3_aa: CATSLDRTFF